This T cell receptor beta chain is drawn from a study of blood T cell repertoires in COVID-19. Study as a whole: Samples came from the United States, Italy and Spain, spanning acute and convalescent COVID-19.

Recruits, aged roughly 18 to 95 years, lived in 20 to 30 US areas. Cohort allocation depended upon clinical history that participants reported. Original analysis: How many nucleated cells were present was estimated from reference gene primer amplification. Sequencing was performed with immunoSEQ multiplex PCR; in TCRdb, only in-frame clones are kept and a portion is missing. V, J and clone size were drawn from that table, and D and trimming were deduced from the DNA. The sample records about 140,000 clones, roughly 78% being singletons. Looked up from germline, CDR1 is KGHSH and CDR2 is LQKENI. This CDR3 spans 15 amino acids. V was clipped by 4 bases and J by 8 bases; unmatched bases: 9.

The clonotype was recovered from a woman aged 45 to 65 who had recovered from COVID-19. The chain has TRBV18 and TRBJ1-4; TRBD1 matches 8 bases. Sequencing input: PBMCs or T cells enriched from blood (not recorded which). Here the CDR3 reads CASSLSTGADEKLFF. CDR3 in DNA: TGTGCCAGCTCACTATCGACAGGGGCAGACGAAAAACTGTTTTTT.